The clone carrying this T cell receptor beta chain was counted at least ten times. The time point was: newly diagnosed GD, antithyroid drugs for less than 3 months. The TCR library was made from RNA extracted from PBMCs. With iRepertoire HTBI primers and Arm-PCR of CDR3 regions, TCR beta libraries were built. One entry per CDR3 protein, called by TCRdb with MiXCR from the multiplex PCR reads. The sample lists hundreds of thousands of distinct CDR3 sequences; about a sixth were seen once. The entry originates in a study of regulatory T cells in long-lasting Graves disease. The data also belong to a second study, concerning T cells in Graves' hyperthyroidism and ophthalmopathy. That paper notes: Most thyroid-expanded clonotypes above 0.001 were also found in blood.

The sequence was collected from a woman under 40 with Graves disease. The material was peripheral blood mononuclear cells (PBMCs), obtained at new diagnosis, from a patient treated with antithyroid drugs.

CDR3 amino acids: CASSLRGSGANVLTF. The CDR3 DNA follows: TGTGCCAGCAGCCTCCGGGGCTCTGGGGCCAACGTCCTGACTTTC. The V call is TRBV7-2, the J call TRBJ2-6; D may be TRBD2 (5 bases). V was shortened by 5 bases and J by 0 bases, with 8 bases between the two germline ends. This CDR3 is 15 amino acids long. Germline lookup yields CDR1 SGHTA and CDR2 FQGNSA.